The T cell receptor beta chain under discussion was sequenced for a study of T cells expressing NK-cell markers. About the study: The TCR beta repertoires were obtained from sorted CD3+CD56+NKG2C+, CD3+CD56+NKG2C- and CD3+CD56-NKG2C+ T cells. One of the eight sequenced donors was seronegative, whereas the other seven were HCMV-seropositive. Study results and caveats: Each of over 5 donors carried dominant NKG2C+ clonotypes accounting for about 1.0-8% of CD8+ T cells.

This CDR3 spans 18 amino acids. Per the germline V gene, CDR1 is MDHEN and CDR2 is SYDVKM. TCRdb re-called the 5' RACE reads and catalogs CDR3 proteins one per entry, DNA excluded. Its clone listing holds about 300,000 distinct CDR3 sequences. About this clonotype: Its antigen is still unknown.

The receptor was derived from a woman between 18 and 70 years old in good health. Sequencing was carried out using blood T cells: a sorted CD56 or NKG2C T cell subset, CD4+ or CD8+ T cells, or bulk PBMC T cells (not recorded which). The V call is TRBV28, the J call TRBJ2-7; the D call from TCRdb, TRBD1, cannot be confirmed without DNA. The CDR3 region is CASSSMQPGQGPSYEQYF.